This T cell receptor (beta chain) stems from a study of blood T cell repertoires in COVID-19. Original analysis: How many nucleated cells were present was estimated from reference gene primer amplification. Assay: immunoSEQ multiplex PCR; the TCRdb copy retains only in-frame clones and omits some. V, J and clone size were drawn from that table, and D and trimming were deduced from the DNA. This table has a few hundred thousand clones, around 83% appearing once. The clonotype was recovered from a woman aged 45-65 years with acute or convalescent COVID-19. Sequences were obtained from peripheral blood.

The CDR3 nucleotides are TGCAGCGTTGACAGTATGAACACTGAAGCTTTCTTT. It specifies CSVDSMNTEAFF. The rearrangement joins TRBV29-1 to TRBJ1-1; no reliable D call. The germline gives CDR1 SQVTM, CDR2 ANQGSEA. Trimming pared 3 bases from V and 0 bases from J, leaving 5 bases between. This CDR3 has 12 residues.